The sequence of this TCR beta chain was determined in a study of cytomegalovirus exposure and HLA in healthy donors. Study observations and caveats: Among the most significant clusters, several appeared linked to common viral pathogens in a later analysis. TCR beta chains numbering under 200 were designated cytomegalovirus-associated.

Points on this clone: Antigen unknown.

The PCR contained 60 Vbeta and 13 Jbeta primers. Only in-frame clones appear in the TCRdb table, and some are missing; sequencing was by immunoSEQ multiplex PCR. The table shows around 100,000 clones, with over 65% occurring only once. V lost 0 bases, J lost 6 bases, and 18 bases lay in between. The CDR3 runs 17 residues. The germline CDR1 and CDR2 sequences are SGHVS and FNYEAQ. This sequence was found in a female donor in good health and CMV-seropositive. The chain carries TRBV7-6 and TRBJ2-1; TRBD2 might be the D (6 bases). Sequencing was done on a sample of PBMCs. The CDR3 reads CASSLAGPRTTTNEQFF. CDR3 nucleotides: TGTGCCAGCAGCTTAGCGGGGCCGAGGACTACCACCAATGAGCAGTTCTTC.